The text below deals with one T cell receptor beta chain. Its target is not known. The data stem from a study of cytotoxic CD8 clonotypes in ibrutinib-treated CLL. Study-level information: Among the patients, 10 to 11 presented as relapsed/refractory and 15 as treatment-naive; 17 to 18 showed unmutated IGHV. After a median of 68 months, approximately 15 patients stayed remitted and some twelve progressed; responses had been partial in about 24 and complete in 2.

The data were produced by immunoSEQ multiplex PCR, yet TCRdb's version contains in-frame clones alone and is incomplete. The sample carries roughly 150,000 clones, about 80% recorded once. With cryopreserved PBMCs as the source, around 2 micrograms of genomic DNA went to TCR beta libraries. Overall study results and limits: Rare overall, public clonotypes shrank or held steady under therapy.

Trimming stripped 2 bases from V and 1 base from J, with 5 bases between. There are 14 residues in the CDR3. Germline V lookup: CDR1 MDHEN, CDR2 SYDVKM. The sequence came from a human donor with chronic lymphocytic leukemia. This sample comprised PBMCs, obtained after 12 months of ibrutinib treatment. J is TRBJ1-4 and V is TRBV28, with no clear D. CDR3 coding DNA: TGTGCCAGCAGTTTAGGGCTAACTAATGAAAAACTGTTTTTT. It translates to CASSLGLTNEKLFF. Looking up the rest from reference TRBV28 and TRBJ1-4 gives the full variable domain: DVKVTQSSRYLVKRTGEKVFLECVQDMDHENMFWYRQDPGLGLRLIYFSYDVKMKEKGDIPEGYSVSREKKERFSLILESASTNQTSMYLCASSLGLTNEKLFFGSGTQLSVL.